The sample holds a few counts of the clone carrying this T cell receptor beta chain. Its antigen is still unknown. V was pared by 0 bases and J by 7 bases, with 11 bases between. The CDR3 has 15 amino acids. Germline CDR1 is SGHRS and CDR2 is YFSETQ. These data come from a study of identical twins. Points from the study as a whole: Models underestimated how often monozygotic twins shared out-of-frame TCR alpha. There were fewer insertions in abundant cord blood beta clonotypes, but memory repertoires showed no such pattern.

Each CDR3 protein is one row after TCRdb ran MiXCR on the 5' RACE reads. The sample comprises under 900,000 distinct CDR3 sequences, roughly 18% of which are singletons, and over 10% rests with the top ten. These data also formed part of another study, on T cells expressing NK-cell markers. That work contributes: Sequencing of TCR beta repertoires drew on sorted CD3+CD56+NKG2C+, CD3+CD56+NKG2C- and CD3+CD56-NKG2C+ T cells. A few of the donors also had these clonotypes leading their CD3+CD56-NKG2C+ fraction.

The chain employs TRBV5-1 and TRBJ1-6, with D unresolved. Material for sequencing was PBMCs. The clonotype comes from a woman younger than 30 in good health. The CDR3 nucleotides are TGCGCCAGCAGCTTGGTGAACCGACCCAATTCACCCCTCCACTTT. The encoded protein is CASSLVNRPNSPLHF.